The subject of this entry is one T cell receptor beta chain. Regarding treatment: some 19 received Ad26.COV2.S at low or high dose, single or two shots; roughly 5 received placebo; per-sample allocation not given. Following the first vaccine or placebo injection, samples were taken on day 63. Sequencing used immunoSEQ multiplex PCR; TCRdb keeps in-frame clones, though not all of them. This table has about 400,000 clones, 83% appearing once. This sample stems from a study of Ad26.COV2.S vaccination and SARS-CoV-2 variants. Germline values: CDR1 MNHNY, CDR2 SVGAGI (reference sequence). The CDR3 has 15 amino acids. Trimming took 2 bases from V and 7 from J, leaving 12 bases between them.

The sequence derives from a person aged 18 to 65 who received the Ad26.COV2.S COVID-19 vaccine or a placebo. V and J are TRBV6-6 and TRBJ1-6, with no clear D. The starting material was peripheral blood, obtained in a trial of Ad26.COV2.S vaccine versus placebo. CDR3 nucleotides: TGTGCCAGCAGTTACCGCCCCACGGGCAATTCACCCCTCCACTTT. Amino acids: CASSYRPTGNSPLHF.